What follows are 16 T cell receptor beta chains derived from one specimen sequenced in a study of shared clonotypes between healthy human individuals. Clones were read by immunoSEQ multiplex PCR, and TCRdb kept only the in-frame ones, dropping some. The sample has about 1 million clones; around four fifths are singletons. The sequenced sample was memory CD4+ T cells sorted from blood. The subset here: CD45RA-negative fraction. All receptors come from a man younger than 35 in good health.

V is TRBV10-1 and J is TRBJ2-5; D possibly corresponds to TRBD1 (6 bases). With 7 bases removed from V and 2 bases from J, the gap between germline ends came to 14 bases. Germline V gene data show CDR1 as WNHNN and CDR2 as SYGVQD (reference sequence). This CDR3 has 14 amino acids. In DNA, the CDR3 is TGCGCCAGCACCCAGACAGGACGACAAGAGACCCAGTACTTC. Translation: CASTQTGRQETQYF.

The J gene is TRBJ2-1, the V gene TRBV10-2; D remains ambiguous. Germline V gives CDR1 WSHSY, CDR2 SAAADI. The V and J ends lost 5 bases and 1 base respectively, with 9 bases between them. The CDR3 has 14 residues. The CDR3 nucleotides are TGCGCCAGCAGTCCCGACACGTCCTACAATGAGCAGTTCTTC. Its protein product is CASSPDTSYNEQFF.

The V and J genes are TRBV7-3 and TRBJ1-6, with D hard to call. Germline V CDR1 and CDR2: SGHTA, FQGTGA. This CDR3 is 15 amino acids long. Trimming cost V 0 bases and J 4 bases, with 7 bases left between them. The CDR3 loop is CASSLTGQYNSPLHF. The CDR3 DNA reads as TGTGCCAGCAGCTTAACTGGGCAGTATAATTCACCCCTCCACTTT.

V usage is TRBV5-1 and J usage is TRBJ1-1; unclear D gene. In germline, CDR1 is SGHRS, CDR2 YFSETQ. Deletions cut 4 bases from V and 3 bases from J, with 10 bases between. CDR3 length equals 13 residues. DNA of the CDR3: TGCGCCAGCAGCCCCCCGATGGACACTGAAGCTTTCTTT. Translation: CASSPPMDTEAFF.

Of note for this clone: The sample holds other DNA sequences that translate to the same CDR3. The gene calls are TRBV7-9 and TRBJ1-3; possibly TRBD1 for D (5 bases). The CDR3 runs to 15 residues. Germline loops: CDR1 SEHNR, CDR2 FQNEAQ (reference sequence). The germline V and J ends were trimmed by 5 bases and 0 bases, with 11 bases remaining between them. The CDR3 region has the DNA TGTGCCAGCAGCCTAGACAGTCTCTCTGGAAACACCATATATTTT. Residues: CASSLDSLSGNTIYF.

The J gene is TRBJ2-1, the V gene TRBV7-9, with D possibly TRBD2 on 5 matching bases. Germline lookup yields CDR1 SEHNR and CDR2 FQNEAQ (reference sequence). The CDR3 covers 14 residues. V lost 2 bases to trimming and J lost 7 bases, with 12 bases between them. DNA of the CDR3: TGTGCCAGCAGCTTATACGGGATTAGGAATGAGCAGTTCTTC. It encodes CASSLYGIRNEQFF.

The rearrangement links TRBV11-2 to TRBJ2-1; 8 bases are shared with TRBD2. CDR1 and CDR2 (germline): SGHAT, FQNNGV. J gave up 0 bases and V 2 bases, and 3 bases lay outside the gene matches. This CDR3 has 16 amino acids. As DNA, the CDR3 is TGTGCCAGCAGCTTAAGAGCGGGAGACTCCTACAATGAGCAGTTCTTC. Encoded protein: CASSLRAGDSYNEQFF.

The CDR3: CAWSVEDGLPQHF. The CDR3 DNA is TGTGCCTGGAGTGTGGAGGACGGCTTGCCCCAGCATTTT. V usage is TRBV30 and J usage is TRBJ1-5; D unresolved. The V end was cut by 0 bases, the J end by 9 bases, with 12 bases between. Germline V gene data show CDR1 as GTSNPN and CDR2 as SVGIG (reference sequence). The length of the CDR3 is 13 residues.

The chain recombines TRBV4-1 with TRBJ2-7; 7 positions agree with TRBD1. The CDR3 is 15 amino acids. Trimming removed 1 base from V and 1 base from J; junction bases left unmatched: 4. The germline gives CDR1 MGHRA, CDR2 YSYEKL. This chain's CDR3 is CASSQAGTASYEQYF. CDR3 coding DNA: TGCGCCAGCAGCCAAGCCGGGACAGCGTCCTACGAGCAGTACTTC.

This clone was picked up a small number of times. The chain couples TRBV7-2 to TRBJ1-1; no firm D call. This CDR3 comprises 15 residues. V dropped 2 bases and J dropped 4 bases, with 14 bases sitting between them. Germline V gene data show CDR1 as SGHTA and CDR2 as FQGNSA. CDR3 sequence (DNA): TGTGCCAGCAGCTTACGGCAGCTAATAGGCACTGAAGCTTTCTTT. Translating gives CASSLRQLIGTEAFF.

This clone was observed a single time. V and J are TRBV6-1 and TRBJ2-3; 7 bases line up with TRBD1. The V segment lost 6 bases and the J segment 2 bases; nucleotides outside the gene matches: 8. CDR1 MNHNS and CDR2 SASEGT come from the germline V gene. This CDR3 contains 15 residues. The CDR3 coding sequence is TGTGCCAGCAGCCCCACAGGGGTCAACACAGATACGCAGTATTTT. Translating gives CASSPTGVNTDTQYF.

CDR3 protein: CASSKTSGASYYEQYF. The CDR3 DNA is TGTGCCAGCAGCAAGACTAGCGGGGCTAGCTATTACGAGCAGTACTTC. V gene TRBV6-6 combines with J gene TRBJ2-7, with 11 bases fitting TRBD2. The CDR3 has 16 amino acids. V lost 6 bases, J lost 4 bases, and 11 bases stayed unmatched. CDR1 is MNHNY, CDR2 SVGAGI, per germline (reference sequence).

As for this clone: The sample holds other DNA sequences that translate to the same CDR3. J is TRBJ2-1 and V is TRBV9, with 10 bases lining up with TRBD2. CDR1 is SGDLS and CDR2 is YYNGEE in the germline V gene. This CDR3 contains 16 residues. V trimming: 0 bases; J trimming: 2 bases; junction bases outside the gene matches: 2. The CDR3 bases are TGTGCCAGCAGCGTAGTAGCGGGAGGACCCTACAATGAGCAGTTCTTC. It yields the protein CASSVVAGGPYNEQFF.

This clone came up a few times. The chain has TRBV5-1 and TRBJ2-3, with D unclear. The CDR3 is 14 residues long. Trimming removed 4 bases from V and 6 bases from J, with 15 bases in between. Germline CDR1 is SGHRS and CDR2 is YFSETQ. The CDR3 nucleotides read TGCGCCAGCAGCCTCGCTCAGGTGGTGGATACGCAGTATTTT. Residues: CASSLAQVVDTQYF.

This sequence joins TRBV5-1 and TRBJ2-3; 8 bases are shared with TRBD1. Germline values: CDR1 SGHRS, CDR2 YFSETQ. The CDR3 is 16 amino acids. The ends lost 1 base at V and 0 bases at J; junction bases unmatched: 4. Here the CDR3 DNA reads TGCGCCAGCAGCTTGTGGCAGGGGGCAAGCACAGATACGCAGTATTTT. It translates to CASSLWQGASTDTQYF.

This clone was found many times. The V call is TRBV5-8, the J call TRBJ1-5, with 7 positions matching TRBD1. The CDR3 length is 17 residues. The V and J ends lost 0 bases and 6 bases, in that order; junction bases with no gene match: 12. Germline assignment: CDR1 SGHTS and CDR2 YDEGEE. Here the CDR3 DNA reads TGTGCCAGCAGCTTGGAAGGGGGCGCTTTGTCGGCTCAGCCCCAGCATTTT. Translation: CASSLEGGALSAQPQHF.